This T cell receptor (beta chain) is from a study of T cell responses to AZD1222 COVID-19 vaccine. Method: immunoSEQ multiplex PCR; TCRdb's copy keeps in-frame clones and lacks some. The table has around 110,000 clones, approximately 92% seen once; the top ten hold around 3.1%. On this clone itself: As yet, its antigen is unknown.

The study, taken as a whole, reports: Just six people given AZD1222 tested seropositive at baseline. An increase in Spike-specific TCR breadth and depth was observed after two AZD1222 doses.

Trimming took off 0 bases at V and 2 bases at J, with 11 bases between the two ends. The CDR3 is made up of 15 amino acids. Germline V gene lookup returns CDR1 SGHDT and CDR2 YYEEEE. Sequencing was performed on peripheral blood, taken on day 0 of AZD1222 vaccination. The V and J genes are TRBV5-6 and TRBJ2-5, with D tentatively TRBD2 (6 bases). This TCR was recovered from an adult in good health. The CDR3 region has the DNA TGTGCCAGCAGCTTGGGGAGGAGGGGTCAAGAGACCCAGTACTTC. Protein sequence: CASSLGRRGQETQYF.